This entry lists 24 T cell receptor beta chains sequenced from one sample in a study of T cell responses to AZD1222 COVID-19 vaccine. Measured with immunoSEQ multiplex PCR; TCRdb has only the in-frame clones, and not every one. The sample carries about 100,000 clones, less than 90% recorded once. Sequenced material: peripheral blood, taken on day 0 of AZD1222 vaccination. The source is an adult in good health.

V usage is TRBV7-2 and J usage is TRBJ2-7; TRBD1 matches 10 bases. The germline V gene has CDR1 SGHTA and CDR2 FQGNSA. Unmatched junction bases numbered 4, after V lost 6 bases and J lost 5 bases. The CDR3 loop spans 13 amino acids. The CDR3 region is CASSLTGGDEQYF. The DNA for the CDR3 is TGTGCCAGCAGTTTGACAGGGGGCGACGAGCAGTACTTC.

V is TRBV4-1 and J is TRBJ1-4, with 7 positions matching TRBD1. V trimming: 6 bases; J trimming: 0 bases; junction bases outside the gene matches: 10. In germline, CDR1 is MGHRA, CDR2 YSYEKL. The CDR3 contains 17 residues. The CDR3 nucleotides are TGCGCCAGCAGGAGACAGACAGGGAGGGCAACTAATGAAAAACTGTTTTTT. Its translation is CASRRQTGRATNEKLFF.

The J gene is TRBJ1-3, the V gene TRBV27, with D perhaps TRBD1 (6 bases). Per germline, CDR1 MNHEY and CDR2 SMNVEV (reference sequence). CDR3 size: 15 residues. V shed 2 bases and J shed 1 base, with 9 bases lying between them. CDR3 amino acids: CASSLGGTSGNTIYF. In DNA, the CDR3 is TGTGCCAGCAGTTTAGGGGGGACATCTGGAAACACCATATATTTT.

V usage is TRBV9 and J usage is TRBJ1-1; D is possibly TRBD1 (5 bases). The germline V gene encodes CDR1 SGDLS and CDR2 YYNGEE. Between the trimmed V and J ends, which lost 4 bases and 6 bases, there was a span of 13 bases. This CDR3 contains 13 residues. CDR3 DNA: TGTGCCAGCAGCACGGACCGGGGGTCTGAAGCTTTCTTT. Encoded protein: CASSTDRGSEAFF.

This CDR3 is CASSLGRNNEQFF. The CDR3 nucleotides read TGTGCCAGCAGCTTAGGGAGGAATAATGAGCAGTTCTTC. This sequence joins TRBV7-2 and TRBJ2-1, with D possibly being TRBD2 (5 bases). CDR3 size: 13 residues. V was shortened by 1 base and J by 7 bases, with 8 bases between the two germline ends. Germline V gives CDR1 SGHTA, CDR2 FQGNSA.

The CDR3 loop is CASSQQGNYGYTF. The DNA for the CDR3 is TGTGCCAGCAGCCAACAGGGTAACTATGGCTACACCTTC. This rearrangement joins TRBV28 to TRBJ1-2; TRBD1 might be the D (6 bases). The CDR3 is made up of 13 amino acids. V was trimmed by 6 bases and J by 1 base, leaving 9 bases between them. Germline V gene data show CDR1 as MDHEN and CDR2 as SYDVKM.

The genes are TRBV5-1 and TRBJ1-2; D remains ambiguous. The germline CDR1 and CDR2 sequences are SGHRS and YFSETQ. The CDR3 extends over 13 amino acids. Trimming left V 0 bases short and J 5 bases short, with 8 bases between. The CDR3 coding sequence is TGCGCCAGCAGCTTGGAACCGGCATATGGCTACACCTTC. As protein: CASSLEPAYGYTF.

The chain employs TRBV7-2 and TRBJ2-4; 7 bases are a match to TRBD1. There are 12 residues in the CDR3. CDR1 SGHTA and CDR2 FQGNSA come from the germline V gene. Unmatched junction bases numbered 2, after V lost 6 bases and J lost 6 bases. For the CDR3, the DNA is TGTGCCAGCAGTCGACAGGGAAACATTCAGTACTTC. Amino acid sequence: CASSRQGNIQYF.

The CDR3 is CASRQTRASNEQFF. DNA for the CDR3: TGTGCCAGCAGGCAGACTAGAGCATCCAATGAGCAGTTCTTC. The chain carries TRBV6-5 and TRBJ2-1; D is possibly TRBD2 (6 bases). Germline lookup yields CDR1 MNHEY and CDR2 SVGAGI. Trimming shortened V by 6 bases and J by 6 bases, and 15 bases separated the two germline ends. The CDR3 contains 14 residues.

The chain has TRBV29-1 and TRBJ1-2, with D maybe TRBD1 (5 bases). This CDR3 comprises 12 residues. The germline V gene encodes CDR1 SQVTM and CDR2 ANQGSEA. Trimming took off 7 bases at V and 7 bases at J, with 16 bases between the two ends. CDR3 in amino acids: CSAREGVGGYTF. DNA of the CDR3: TGCAGCGCAAGGGAAGGGGTGGGTGGCTACACCTTC. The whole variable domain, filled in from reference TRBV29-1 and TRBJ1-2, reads SAVISQKPSRDICQRGTSLTIQCQVDSQVTMMFWYRQQPGQSLTLIATANQGSEATYESGFVIDKFPISRPNLTFSTLTVSNMSPEDSSIYLCSAREGVGGYTFGSGTRLTVV.

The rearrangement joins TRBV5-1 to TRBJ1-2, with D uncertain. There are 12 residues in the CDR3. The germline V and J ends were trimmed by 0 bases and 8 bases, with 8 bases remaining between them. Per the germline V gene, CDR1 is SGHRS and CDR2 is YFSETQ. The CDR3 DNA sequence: TGCGCCAGCAGCTTGGCGTCATACGGCTACACCTTC. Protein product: CASSLASYGYTF.

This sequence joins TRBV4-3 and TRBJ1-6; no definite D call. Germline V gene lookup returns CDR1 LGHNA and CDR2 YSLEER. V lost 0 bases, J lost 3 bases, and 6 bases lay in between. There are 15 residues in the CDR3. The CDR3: CASSQEHIYNSPLHF. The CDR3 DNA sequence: TGCGCCAGCAGCCAAGAGCACATCTATAATTCACCCCTCCACTTT.

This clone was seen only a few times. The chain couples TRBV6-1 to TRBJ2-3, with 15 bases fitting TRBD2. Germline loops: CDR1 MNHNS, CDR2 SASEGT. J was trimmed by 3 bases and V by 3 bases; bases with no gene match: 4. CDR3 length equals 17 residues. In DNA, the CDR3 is TGTGCCAGCAGTGAGGGACTAGCGGGAGGTACGACAGATACGCAGTATTTT. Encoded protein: CASSEGLAGGTTDTQYF.

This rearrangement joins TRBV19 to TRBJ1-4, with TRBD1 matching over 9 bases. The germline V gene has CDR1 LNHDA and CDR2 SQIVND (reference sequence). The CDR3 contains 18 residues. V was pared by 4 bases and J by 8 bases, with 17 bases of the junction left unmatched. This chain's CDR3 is CASSTPPRRTGEGEKLFF. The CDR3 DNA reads TGTGCCAGTAGTACCCCACCGAGGCGGACAGGGGAGGGGGAAAAACTGTTTTTT.

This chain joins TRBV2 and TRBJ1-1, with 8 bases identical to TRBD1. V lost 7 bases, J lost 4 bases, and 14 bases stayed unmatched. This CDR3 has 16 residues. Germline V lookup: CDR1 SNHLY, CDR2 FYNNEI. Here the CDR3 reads CASTIGFTGGTTEAFF. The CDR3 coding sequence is TGTGCCAGCACAATTGGGTTTACAGGGGGGACCACTGAAGCTTTCTTT.

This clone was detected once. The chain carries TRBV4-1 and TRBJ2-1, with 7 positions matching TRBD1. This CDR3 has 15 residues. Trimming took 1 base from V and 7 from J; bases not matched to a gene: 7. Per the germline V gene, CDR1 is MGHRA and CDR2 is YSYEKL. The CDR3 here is CASSQATGPWNEQFF. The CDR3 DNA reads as TGCGCCAGCAGCCAAGCGACAGGGCCTTGGAATGAGCAGTTCTTC.

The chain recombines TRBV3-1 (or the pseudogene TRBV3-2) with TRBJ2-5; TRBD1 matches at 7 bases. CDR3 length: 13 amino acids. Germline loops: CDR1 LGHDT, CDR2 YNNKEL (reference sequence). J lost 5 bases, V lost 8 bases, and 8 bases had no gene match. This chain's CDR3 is CASLDRWSETQYF. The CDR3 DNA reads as TGTGCCAGCCTGGACAGGTGGAGCGAGACCCAGTACTTC.

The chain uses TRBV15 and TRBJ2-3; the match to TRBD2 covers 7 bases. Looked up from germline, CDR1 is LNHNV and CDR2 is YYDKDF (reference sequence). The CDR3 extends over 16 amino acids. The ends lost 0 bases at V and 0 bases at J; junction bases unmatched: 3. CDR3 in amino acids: CATSRDRGVSTDTQYF. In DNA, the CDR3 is TGTGCCACCAGCAGAGATCGGGGGGTTAGCACAGATACGCAGTATTTT. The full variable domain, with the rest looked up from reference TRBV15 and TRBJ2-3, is DAMVIQNPRYQVTQFGKPVTLSCSQTLNHNVMYWYQQKSSQAPKLLFHYYDKDFNNEADTPDNFQSRRPNTSFCFLDIRSPGLGDTAMYLCATSRDRGVSTDTQYFGPGTRLTVL.

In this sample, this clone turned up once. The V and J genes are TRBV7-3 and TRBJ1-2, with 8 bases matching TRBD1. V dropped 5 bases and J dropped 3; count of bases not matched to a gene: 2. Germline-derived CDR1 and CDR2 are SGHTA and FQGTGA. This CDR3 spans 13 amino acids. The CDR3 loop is CASSPGGDYGYTF. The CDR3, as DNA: TGTGCCAGCAGCCCAGGGGGCGACTATGGCTACACCTTC.

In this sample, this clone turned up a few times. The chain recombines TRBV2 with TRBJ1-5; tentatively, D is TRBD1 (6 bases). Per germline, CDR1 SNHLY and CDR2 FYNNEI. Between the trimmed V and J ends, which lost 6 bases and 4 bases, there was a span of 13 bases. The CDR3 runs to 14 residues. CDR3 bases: TGTGCCAGCAGCGGCAGGGGAGGAAATCAGCCCCAGCATTTT. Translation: CASSGRGGNQPQHF.

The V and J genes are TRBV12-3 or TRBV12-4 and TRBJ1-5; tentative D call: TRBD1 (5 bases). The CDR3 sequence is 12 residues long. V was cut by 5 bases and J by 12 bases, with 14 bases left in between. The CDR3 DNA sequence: TGTGCCAGCAGTGCCGACAGTTACCTCCAGCATTTT. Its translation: CASSADSYLQHF.

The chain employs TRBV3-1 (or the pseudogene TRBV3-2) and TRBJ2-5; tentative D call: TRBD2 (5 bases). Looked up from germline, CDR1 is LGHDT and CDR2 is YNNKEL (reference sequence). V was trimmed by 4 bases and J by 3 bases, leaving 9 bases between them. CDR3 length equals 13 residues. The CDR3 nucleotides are TGTGCCAGCAGCCGTAGCGCCGAAGAGACCCAGTACTTC. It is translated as CASSRSAEETQYF.

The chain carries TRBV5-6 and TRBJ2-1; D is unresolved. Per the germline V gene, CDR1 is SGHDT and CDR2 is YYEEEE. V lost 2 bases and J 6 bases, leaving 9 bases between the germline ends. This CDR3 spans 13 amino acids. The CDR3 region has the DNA TGTGCCAGCAGCTTTTGGCAGATCAATGAGCAGTTCTTC. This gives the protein CASSFWQINEQFF.

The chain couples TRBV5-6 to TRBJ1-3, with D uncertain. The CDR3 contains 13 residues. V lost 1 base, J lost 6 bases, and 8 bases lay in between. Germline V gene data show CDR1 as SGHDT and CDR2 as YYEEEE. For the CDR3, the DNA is TGTGCCAGCAGCTTGTCACAGACAAACACCATATATTTT. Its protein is CASSLSQTNTIYF.